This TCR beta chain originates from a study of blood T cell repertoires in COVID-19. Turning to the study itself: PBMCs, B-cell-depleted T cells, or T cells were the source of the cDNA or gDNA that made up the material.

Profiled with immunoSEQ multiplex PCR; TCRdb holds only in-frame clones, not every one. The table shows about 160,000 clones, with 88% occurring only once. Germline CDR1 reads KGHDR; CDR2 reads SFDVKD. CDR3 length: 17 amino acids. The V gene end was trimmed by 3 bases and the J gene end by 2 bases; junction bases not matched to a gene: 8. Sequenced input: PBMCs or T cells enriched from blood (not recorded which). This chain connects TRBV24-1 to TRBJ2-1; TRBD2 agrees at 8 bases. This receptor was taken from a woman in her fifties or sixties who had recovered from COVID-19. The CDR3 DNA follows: TGTGCCACCAGTGATCCTCGGACTAGCTCCACCTACAATGAGCAGTTCTTC. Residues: CATSDPRTSSTYNEQFF.